The entry that follows covers one T cell receptor (beta chain) sequence. Its antigen is currently unknown. The data were obtained in a study of cytomegalovirus exposure and HLA in healthy donors. General study findings and limits: Altogether, some 160 TCR beta chains were recorded as cytomegalovirus-associated.

The PCR employed 60 Vbeta primers together with 13 Jbeta primers. Some clones are missing from TCRdb's copy, which holds only in-frame ones; the method was immunoSEQ multiplex PCR. The sample includes some 150,000 clones, about 80% of them seen just once. Germline lookup yields CDR1 SGHTA and CDR2 FQGTGA. This CDR3 has 16 amino acids. V shed 1 base and J shed 0 bases, with 9 bases lying between them. This clonotype was sampled from a man younger than 40 in good health and CMV-seronegative. The specimen was PBMCs. This chain joins TRBV7-3 and TRBJ2-2; D may be TRBD1 (5 bases). DNA of the CDR3: TGTGCCAGCAGCTTAAATGGGGCCTCGAACACCGGGGAGCTGTTTTTT. This codes for CASSLNGASNTGELFF. Using reference TRBV7-3 and TRBJ2-2 for the parts outside the CDR3, the full variable domain is GAGVSQTPSNKVTEKGKYVELRCDPISGHTALYWYRQSLGQGPEFLIYFQGTGAADDSGLPNDRFFAVRPEGSVSTLKIQRTERGDSAVYLCASSLNGASNTGELFFGEGSRLTVL.